This T cell receptor (beta chain) was identified in a study of graft-versus-host responses after intestinal transplantation. With respect to this clone: No antigen is known for it.

Only in-frame clones appear in the TCRdb table, and some are missing; sequencing was by immunoSEQ multiplex PCR. The sample gives about 78,000 clones, 90% of which show up once; about 4.3% is in the top ten. This CDR3 spans 14 amino acids. The V gene end was trimmed by 3 bases and the J gene end by 6 bases; junction bases not matched to a gene: 7. CDR1 and CDR2 (germline): SGHRS, YFSETQ. The specimen was unstimulated CD8+ T cells sorted from spleen or lymph node cells, collected before transplant. J is TRBJ2-3 and V is TRBV5-1; 7 nucleotides line up with TRBD2. The source of this sequence is a human donor who was the organ donor for an intestinal transplant. The CDR3 DNA reads TGCGCCAGCAGCTCTCCCGGGGGAGGGGATACGCAGTATTTT. Translated: CASSSPGGGDTQYF.